This note documents a single T cell receptor beta chain sequence. Its antigen is not identified. These data come from a study of T cell responses to AZD1222 COVID-19 vaccine. Study-level results: Spike regions recognized by vaccine-associated CD4 TCRs spanned the protein, led by 160-218 and 743-854. Close to half of all spike-specific TCRs reportedly target regions of the variants that are unmutated.

Generated by immunoSEQ multiplex PCR, the TCRdb table keeps only in-frame clones and is missing some. The profile covers about 130,000 clones, with roughly 90% appearing a single time and approximately 4.5% taken by the ten largest. Specimen: peripheral blood, collected on day 0 of AZD1222 vaccination. The source is an adult in good health.

The CDR3 sequence: CASSLDTWGNTIYF. In DNA, the CDR3 is TGTGCCAGCAGTCTAGATACTTGGGGAAACACCATATATTTT. J is TRBJ1-3 and V is TRBV6-5; D is unresolved. V lost 5 bases, J lost 4 bases, and 12 bases lay in between. This CDR3 comprises 14 residues. The germline gives CDR1 MNHEY, CDR2 SVGAGI.